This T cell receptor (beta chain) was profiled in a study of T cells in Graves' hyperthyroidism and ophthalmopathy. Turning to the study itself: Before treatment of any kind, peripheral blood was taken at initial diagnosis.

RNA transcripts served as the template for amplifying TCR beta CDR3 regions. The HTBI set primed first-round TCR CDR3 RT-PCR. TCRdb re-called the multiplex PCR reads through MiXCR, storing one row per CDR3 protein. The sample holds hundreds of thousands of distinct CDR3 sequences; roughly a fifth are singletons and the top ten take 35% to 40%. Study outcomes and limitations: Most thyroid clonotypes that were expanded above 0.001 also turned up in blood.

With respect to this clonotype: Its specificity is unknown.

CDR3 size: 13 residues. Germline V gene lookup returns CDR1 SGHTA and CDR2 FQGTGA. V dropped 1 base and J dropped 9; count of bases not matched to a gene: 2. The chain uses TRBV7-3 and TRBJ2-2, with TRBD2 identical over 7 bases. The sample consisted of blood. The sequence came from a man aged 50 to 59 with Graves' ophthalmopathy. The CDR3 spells CASSLIAGRELFF. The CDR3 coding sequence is TGTGCCAGCAGCTTAATAGCGGGCAGGGAGCTGTTTTTT.